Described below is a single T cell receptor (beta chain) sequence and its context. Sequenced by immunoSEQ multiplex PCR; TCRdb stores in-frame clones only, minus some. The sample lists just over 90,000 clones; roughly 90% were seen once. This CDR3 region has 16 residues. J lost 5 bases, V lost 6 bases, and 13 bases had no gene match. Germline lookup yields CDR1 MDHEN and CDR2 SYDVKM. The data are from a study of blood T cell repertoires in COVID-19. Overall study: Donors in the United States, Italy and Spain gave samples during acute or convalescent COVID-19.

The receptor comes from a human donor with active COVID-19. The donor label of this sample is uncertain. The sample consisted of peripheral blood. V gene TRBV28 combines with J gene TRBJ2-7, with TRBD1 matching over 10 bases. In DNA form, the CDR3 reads TGTGCCAGCAGGGGTGGGGGACAGGGGCTTTTCAACGAGCAGTACTTC. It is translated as CASRGGGQGLFNEQYF.